This TCR beta chain was profiled in a study of blood T cell repertoires in COVID-19. About the study: PBMCs, B-cell-depleted T cells, or T cells provided the cDNA or gDNA that made up the material.

The authors' processing: From reference gene primer amplification, estimates of nucleated cell counts were derived. Produced via immunoSEQ multiplex PCR; TCRdb's table is partial and in-frame only. V, J and clone size reflect that table, while D and trimming were determined from the DNA. This table holds about 240,000 clones, roughly 83% found once. The germline V gene encodes CDR1 ENHRY and CDR2 SYGVKD. The CDR3 spans 14 residues. Germline trimming cut 7 bases from V and 2 bases from J; bases unmatched to any gene: 6. The clonotype comes from an elderly woman with acute or convalescent COVID-19. Material: peripheral blood. The rearrangement joins TRBV10-3 to TRBJ2-3, with 7 nucleotides matching TRBD1. The DNA for the CDR3 is TGTGCCATCACCCCGGGACAGAACACAGATACGCAGTATTTT. Encoded protein: CAITPGQNTDTQYF.